A selection of T cell receptor beta chains follows, all from one sample in a study of cytomegalovirus exposure and HLA in healthy donors. TCRdb's table, derived via immunoSEQ multiplex PCR, lists solely in-frame clones and lacks some. The sample lists approximately 150,000 clones, just under 85% seen once, with under 2.5% in the top ten. Sequenced: PBMCs. The origin of the receptors is a man aged 30 to 45 in good health and CMV-seropositive. Both conserved end residues are part of each CDR3. Fields, in order: clone size, J gene, D gene, V gene, CDR3 protein, CDR3 DNA. D genes are given only for firm matches. The size entry is marked missing in some rows and otherwise reads once, few, many or a size class.

clone size: .
J gene: TRBJ2-7
D gene: .
V gene: TRBV7-6
CDR3 protein: CASSLALRGSYEQYF
CDR3 DNA: TGTGCCAGCAGCTTAGCCCTCCGAGGCTCCTACGAGCAGTACTTC

clone size: .
J gene: TRBJ1-6
D gene: .
V gene: TRBV15
CDR3 protein: CATSRGAFEPLHF
CDR3 DNA: TGTGCCACCAGCAGAGGCGCCTTTGAACCCCTCCACTTT

clone size: .
J gene: TRBJ2-3
D gene: .
V gene: TRBV21-1
CDR3 protein: CASSVSSGGILTDTQYF
CDR3 DNA: TGTGCCAGCAGCGTCTCTAGCGGGGGGATCCTCACAGATACGCAGTATTTT

clone size: .
J gene: TRBJ1-2
D gene: .
V gene: TRBV19
CDR3 protein: CASSIVTSEDYYGYTF
CDR3 DNA: TGTGCCAGTAGTATAGTTACCTCAGAGGACTACTATGGCTACACCTTC

clone size: .
J gene: TRBJ2-5
D gene: .
V gene: TRBV6-1
CDR3 protein: CASSRGRGGRETQYF
CDR3 DNA: TGTGCCAGCAGCAGGGGGCGGGGGGGCCGAGAGACCCAGTACTTC

clone size: few
J gene: TRBJ2-7
D gene: TRBD1
V gene: TRBV5-1
CDR3 protein: CASNRGRDEQYF
CDR3 DNA: TGCGCCAGCAACAGGGGGCGCGACGAGCAGTACTTC

clone size: few
J gene: TRBJ2-7
D gene: TRBD2
V gene: TRBV11-2
CDR3 protein: CASRRGWSSYEQYF
CDR3 DNA: TGTGCCAGCAGGCGGGGGTGGAGCTCCTACGAGCAGTACTTC

clone size: .
J gene: TRBJ1-1
D gene: .
V gene: TRBV27
CDR3 protein: CASSLSREINTEAFF
CDR3 DNA: TGTGCCAGCAGTTTATCGAGGGAGATCAACACTGAAGCTTTCTTT

clone size: .
J gene: TRBJ1-4
D gene: TRBD1
V gene: TRBV2
CDR3 protein: CASSGGTGENEKLFF
CDR3 DNA: TGTGCCAGCAGTGGGGGGACAGGCGAGAATGAAAAACTGTTTTTT

clone size: .
J gene: TRBJ1-2
D gene: .
V gene: TRBV25-1
CDR3 protein: CASSESEAYGYTF
CDR3 DNA: TGTGCCAGCAGTGAATCCGAAGCGTATGGCTACACCTTC

clone size: .
J gene: TRBJ1-2
D gene: .
V gene: TRBV2
CDR3 protein: CASTREHLYGYTF
CDR3 DNA: TGTGCCAGCACCCGGGAGCACCTCTATGGCTACACCTTC

clone size: .
J gene: TRBJ2-3
D gene: .
V gene: TRBV9
CDR3 protein: CASSIMGAGTDTQYF
CDR3 DNA: TGTGCCAGCAGCATAATGGGGGCTGGCACAGATACGCAGTATTTT

clone size: few
J gene: TRBJ2-7
D gene: .
V gene: TRBV6-4
CDR3 protein: CASSSRFYEQYF
CDR3 DNA: TGTGCCAGCAGTTCTAGGTTCTACGAGCAGTACTTC

clone size: .
J gene: TRBJ1-6
D gene: .
V gene: TRBV30
CDR3 protein: CAWSVRGSIGGPLHF
CDR3 DNA: TGTGCCTGGAGTGTACGGGGGAGTATTGGGGGACCCCTCCACTTT

clone size: .
J gene: TRBJ1-1
D gene: .
V gene: TRBV6-5
CDR3 protein: CASSYGQAGSTEAFF
CDR3 DNA: TGTGCCAGCAGTTACGGCCAAGCGGGGAGTACTGAAGCTTTCTTT

clone size: .
J gene: TRBJ1-1
D gene: TRBD1
V gene: TRBV7-9
CDR3 protein: CASSLWAGGNTEAFF
CDR3 DNA: TGTGCCAGCAGCTTATGGGCAGGGGGGAACACTGAAGCTTTCTTT

clone size: .
J gene: TRBJ2-3
D gene: TRBD2
V gene: TRBV9
CDR3 protein: CASSHRTSGGDTDTQYF
CDR3 DNA: TGTGCCAGCAGCCATAGGACTAGCGGGGGGGACACAGATACGCAGTATTTT

clone size: .
J gene: TRBJ1-2
D gene: .
V gene: TRBV19
CDR3 protein: CAASGGLYGYTF
CDR3 DNA: TGTGCCGCCAGTGGGGGACTCTATGGCTACACCTTC

clone size: .
J gene: TRBJ1-1
D gene: TRBD1
V gene: TRBV6-5
CDR3 protein: CASSYSGTGNTEAFF
CDR3 DNA: TGTGCCAGCAGTTACTCCGGGACAGGGAACACTGAAGCTTTCTTT

clone size: .
J gene: TRBJ1-5
D gene: .
V gene: TRBV2
CDR3 protein: CASSGPLRGGNQPQHF
CDR3 DNA: TGTGCCAGCAGTGGTCCTCTCAGGGGCGGCAATCAGCCCCAGCATTTT

clone size: .
J gene: TRBJ2-5
D gene: TRBD2
V gene: TRBV7-8
CDR3 protein: CASSRREGNQETQYF
CDR3 DNA: TGTGCCAGCAGTCGTCGGGAGGGCAACCAAGAGACCCAGTACTTC

clone size: once
J gene: TRBJ2-7
D gene: TRBD2
V gene: TRBV9
CDR3 protein: CASSVAGGLSYEQYF
CDR3 DNA: TGTGCCAGCAGCGTAGCGGGGGGGCTCTCCTACGAGCAGTACTTC

clone size: few
J gene: TRBJ2-1
D gene: .
V gene: TRBV7-2
CDR3 protein: CASSPGPEDEQFF
CDR3 DNA: TGTGCCAGCAGCCCCGGACCGGAGGATGAGCAGTTCTTC

clone size: .
J gene: TRBJ1-1
D gene: .
V gene: TRBV4-2
CDR3 protein: CASSHPPPNTEAFF
CDR3 DNA: TGTGCCAGCAGCCATCCTCCTCCCAACACTGAAGCTTTCTTT

clone size: .
J gene: TRBJ2-5
D gene: .
V gene: TRBV4-3
CDR3 protein: CASSQGQEETQYF
CDR3 DNA: TGCGCCAGCAGCCAAGGACAGGAAGAGACCCAGTACTTC

clone size: .
J gene: TRBJ2-1
D gene: TRBD2
V gene: TRBV4-1
CDR3 protein: CASSQERGGAYNEQFF
CDR3 DNA: TGCGCCAGCAGCCAAGAACGCGGGGGGGCGTACAATGAGCAGTTCTTC

clone size: .
J gene: TRBJ1-1
D gene: .
V gene: TRBV7-2
CDR3 protein: CASSLDQVTEAFF
CDR3 DNA: TGTGCCAGCAGCTTAGATCAGGTCACTGAAGCTTTCTTT

clone size: .
J gene: TRBJ2-5
D gene: .
V gene: TRBV7-7
CDR3 protein: CASSLASVEGETQYF
CDR3 DNA: TGTGCTAGCAGCTTAGCGTCGGTGGAGGGGGAGACCCAGTACTTC

clone size: .
J gene: TRBJ1-2
D gene: .
V gene: TRBV7-2
CDR3 protein: CASSLWGQLYGYTF
CDR3 DNA: TGTGCCAGCAGCTTATGGGGACAACTCTATGGCTACACCTTC

clone size: .
J gene: TRBJ2-1
D gene: .
V gene: TRBV5-6
CDR3 protein: CASSKTGDRGNEQFF
CDR3 DNA: TGTGCCAGCAGCAAGACTGGGGATCGGGGAAATGAGCAGTTCTTC

clone size: .
J gene: TRBJ2-7
D gene: TRBD1
V gene: TRBV4-3
CDR3 protein: CASSHGTGSNEQYF
CDR3 DNA: TGCGCCAGCAGCCACGGGACAGGGAGCAACGAGCAGTACTTC

clone size: .
J gene: TRBJ2-5
D gene: TRBD1
V gene: TRBV7-6
CDR3 protein: CASTIQTGAQETQYF
CDR3 DNA: TGTGCCAGCACCATTCAAACAGGGGCCCAAGAGACCCAGTACTTC

clone size: .
J gene: TRBJ2-1
D gene: TRBD2
V gene: TRBV30
CDR3 protein: CAWMRGAGMEQFF
CDR3 DNA: TGTGCCTGGATGCGGGGGGCGGGGATGGAGCAGTTCTTC

clone size: .
J gene: TRBJ1-1
D gene: TRBD1
V gene: TRBV27
CDR3 protein: CASSVWTGANTEAFF
CDR3 DNA: TGTGCCAGCAGTGTCTGGACAGGGGCGAACACTGAAGCTTTCTTT

clone size: .
J gene: TRBJ1-2
D gene: TRBD1
V gene: TRBV10-3
CDR3 protein: CAISGGQGGGGYTF
CDR3 DNA: TGTGCCATCAGTGGGGGACAGGGGGGAGGCGGCTACACCTTC

clone size: .
J gene: TRBJ2-1
D gene: TRBD2
V gene: TRBV9
CDR3 protein: CASSVGGVHNEQFF
CDR3 DNA: TGTGCCAGCAGCGTCGGGGGGGTCCACAATGAGCAGTTCTTC

clone size: few
J gene: TRBJ2-7
D gene: TRBD1
V gene: TRBV7-2
CDR3 protein: CASSATWTGYEQYF
CDR3 DNA: TGTGCCAGCAGCGCAACTTGGACAGGCTACGAGCAGTACTTC

clone size: .
J gene: TRBJ2-7
D gene: .
V gene: TRBV13
CDR3 protein: CASSLRVGRGGTYEQYF
CDR3 DNA: TGTGCCAGCAGCTTACGGGTTGGCCGGGGAGGCACCTACGAGCAGTACTTC

clone size: .
J gene: TRBJ1-1
D gene: .
V gene: TRBV4-2
CDR3 protein: CASSPRSMNTEAFF
CDR3 DNA: TGTGCCAGCAGCCCTAGATCCATGAACACTGAAGCTTTCTTT

clone size: .
J gene: TRBJ2-5
D gene: .
V gene: TRBV15
CDR3 protein: CATSRDNGQETQYF
CDR3 DNA: TGTGCCACCAGCAGAGATAACGGCCAAGAGACCCAGTACTTC